This entry lists 3 T cell receptor beta chains sequenced from one sample in a study of T cells after posttransplantation cyclophosphamide. The assay was immunoSEQ multiplex PCR, and TCRdb's table has in-frame clones only and misses some. Listed for the sample are under 45,000 clones, none seen a single time. What was sequenced was PBMCs. The source of these receptors is a woman aged 50 to 65 in good health and a related stem cell transplant donor.

This clone was seen ten or more times. The rearrangement joins TRBV28 to TRBJ1-4, with 7 bases identical to TRBD1. Per the germline V gene, CDR1 is MDHEN and CDR2 is SYDVKM. V lost 6 bases to trimming and J lost 6 bases; unmatched junction nucleotides: 4. CDR3 length: 13 amino acids. CDR3 coding DNA: TGTGCCAGCAGGCTGACAGGGTATGAAAAACTGTTTTTT. Translation: CASRLTGYEKLFF.

The rearrangement links TRBV6-1 to TRBJ1-5; TRBD1 might be the D (6 bases). This CDR3 contains 15 residues. The ends were cut back, 6 bases at V and 5 bases at J, with 17 bases in the middle. Germline lookup yields CDR1 MNHNS and CDR2 SASEGT. The CDR3 region is CASSVAGTPYQPQHF. DNA for the CDR3: TGTGCCAGCAGCGTCGCCGGGACACCCTATCAGCCCCAGCATTTT.

This clone was seen ten or more times. V gene TRBV7-8 combines with J gene TRBJ2-3; D is possibly TRBD1 (6 bases). CDR1 and CDR2 from the germline V gene are SGHVS and FQNEAQ. The V and J ends lost 1 base and 3 bases respectively, with 8 bases between them. The CDR3 has 14 amino acids. The CDR3 sequence: CASSLGDITDTQYF. The CDR3 coding sequence is TGTGCCAGCAGCTTAGGGGACATAACAGATACGCAGTATTTT.